Each of the 10 T cell receptor beta chains below was sequenced from the same sample in a study of CD8+CD57+ T cells in acquired aplastic anemia. The study profiled TCR beta VDJ and CDR3 using genomic DNA as template. TCRdb independently ran MiXCR on the reads; one entry per CDR3 protein. This table holds 160,000 or so distinct CDR3 sequences, roughly 45% found once. It was patients with CD8+CD57+ cell expansion by flow cytometry who were chosen for sequencing. Sequences were obtained from sorted CD4+, CD8+, or CD8+CD57+ T cells (not recorded which) from PBMCs. The receptors originated from a human donor with aplastic anemia.

This clonotype has ten or more counts. A much bigger clone sits one base away, suggesting this may be a read error. The J gene is TRBJ1-4, the V gene TRBV19, with D tentatively TRBD1 (5 bases). The germline CDR1 and CDR2 sequences are LNHDA and SQIVND (reference sequence). This CDR3 is built from 12 residues. The CDR3 sequence: CTSTRGNEKLFF. DNA for the CDR3: TGTACCAGTACTAGGGGAAATGAAAAACTGTTTTTT.

On this clonotype: The final CDR3 position lacks the conserved phenylalanine or tryptophan, pointing to a likely read error. V and J are TRBV2 and TRBJ2-5; no clear D. Trimming removed 5 bases from V and 7 bases from J, with 5 bases in between. Germline-derived CDR1 and CDR2 are SNHLY and FYNNEI. CDR3 size: 10 residues. The CDR3 coding sequence is TGTGCCAGCAGTACGGGGACCCAGTACCTC. The encoded protein is CASSTGTQYL.

V usage is TRBV20-1 and J usage is TRBJ1-5, with D unclear. Germline-derived CDR1 and CDR2 are DFQATT and SNEGSKA (reference sequence). Trimming cost V 0 bases and J 7 bases, with 13 bases left between them. CDR3 size: 14 residues. CDR3 in amino acids: CSAREGQPGQPQHF. CDR3 nucleotide sequence: TGCAGTGCTAGAGAGGGCCAGCCCGGGCAGCCCCAGCATTTT.

In its sample, this clonotype was seen a few times. The rearrangement links TRBV19 to TRBJ2-7, with TRBD1 matching 7 bases. The CDR3 has 14 residues. The germline CDR1 and CDR2 sequences are LNHDA and SQIVND (reference sequence). The trim removed 5 bases at V and 1 base at J, leaving 5 bases unmatched. The CDR3 sequence: CASSWGTVSYEQYF. Written as DNA, the CDR3 is TGTGCCAGTAGTTGGGGGACAGTATCCTACGAGCAGTACTTC.

This clonotype was seen just once. The V gene is TRBV5-5, the J gene TRBJ2-7; 11 bases agree with TRBD1. Germline V gene data show CDR1 as SGHKS and CDR2 as YYEKEE (reference sequence). The length of the CDR3 is 14 residues. Losses at the gene ends were 4 bases for V and 3 bases for J; bases not matched to a gene: 3. Here the CDR3 reads CASSGGTGGYEQYF. The CDR3 region has the DNA TGTGCCAGCAGCGGCGGGACAGGGGGCTACGAGCAGTACTTC.

This clonotype is a singleton in its sample. The chain couples TRBV2 to TRBJ1-2, with 8 bases aligning to TRBD1. CDR1 and CDR2 (germline): SNHLY, FYNNEI. With 11 bases clipped from V and 9 bases from J, the junction kept 11 bases outside the gene matches. This CDR3 contains 12 residues. The CDR3 region has the DNA TGTGCCGGAAATCAGGACAGGGTACGCTACACCTTC. Translation: CAGNQDRVRYTF.

This clonotype has a count of ten or more. The chain has TRBV12-3 or TRBV12-4 and TRBJ2-2; D remains unclear. This CDR3 has 13 amino acids. V lost 5 bases and J lost 5, with 9 bases in between. CDR3 DNA sequence: TGTGCCAGCAGTCCCGCCCGGACCGGGGAGCTGTTTTTT. Translated: CASSPARTGELFF.

CDR3 loop: CASSLDSSYQETQYF. The DNA for the CDR3 is TGTGCCAGCAGCCTAGACAGCTCGTACCAAGAGACCCAGTACTTC. The V and J genes are TRBV7-2 and TRBJ2-5; the D gene is possibly TRBD1 (5 bases). The CDR3 covers 15 residues. V was trimmed by 5 bases and J by 0 bases, leaving 13 bases between them. In germline, CDR1 is SGHTA, CDR2 FQGNSA.

J is TRBJ1-6 and V is TRBV10-3; 8 bases are a match to TRBD1. Looked up from germline, CDR1 is ENHRY and CDR2 is SYGVKD. V lost 7 bases to trimming and J lost 12 bases; unmatched junction nucleotides: 8. This CDR3 is 13 amino acids long. The CDR3 DNA follows: TGTGCCATCAAGGGGGGACAGGAGGTACCCCTCCACTTT. Translated, it gives CAIKGGQEVPLHF.

The V and J genes are TRBV2 and TRBJ1-1; D ambiguous. CDR3 length equals 13 residues. The V gene lost 2 bases and the J gene lost 5 bases, with 9 bases spanning the gap. Per the germline V gene, CDR1 is SNHLY and CDR2 is FYNNEI. CDR3 sequence: CASSEMDGTEAFF. The CDR3 nucleotides are TGTGCCAGCAGTGAAATGGACGGAACTGAAGCTTTCTTT.